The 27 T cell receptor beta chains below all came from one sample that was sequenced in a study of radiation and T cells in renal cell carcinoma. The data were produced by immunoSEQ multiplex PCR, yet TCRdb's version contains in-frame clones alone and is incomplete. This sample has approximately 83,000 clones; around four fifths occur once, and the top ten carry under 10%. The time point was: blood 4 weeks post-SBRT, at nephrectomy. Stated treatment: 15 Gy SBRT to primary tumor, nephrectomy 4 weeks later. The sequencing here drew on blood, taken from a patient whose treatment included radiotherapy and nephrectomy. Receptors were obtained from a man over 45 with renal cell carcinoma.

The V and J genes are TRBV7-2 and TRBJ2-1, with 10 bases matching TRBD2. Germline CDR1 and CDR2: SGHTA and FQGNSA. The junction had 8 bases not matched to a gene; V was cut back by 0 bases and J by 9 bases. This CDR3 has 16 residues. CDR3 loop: CASSLAGLAGVGEQFF. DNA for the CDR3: TGTGCCAGCAGCTTAGCTGGGCTAGCGGGAGTAGGTGAGCAGTTCTTC.

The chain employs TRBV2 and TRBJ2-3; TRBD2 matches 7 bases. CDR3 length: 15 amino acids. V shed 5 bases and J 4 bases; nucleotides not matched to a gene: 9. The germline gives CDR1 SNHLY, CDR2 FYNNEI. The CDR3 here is CASSYTGSGADTQYF. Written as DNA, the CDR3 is TGTGCCAGCAGTTATACGGGGAGCGGGGCAGATACGCAGTATTTT. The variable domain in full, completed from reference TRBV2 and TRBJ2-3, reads EPEVTQTPSHQVTQMGQEVILRCVPISNHLYFYWYRQILGQKVEFLVSFYNNEISEKSEIFDDQFSVERPDGSNFTLKIRSTKLEDSAMYFCASSYTGSGADTQYFGPGTRLTVL.

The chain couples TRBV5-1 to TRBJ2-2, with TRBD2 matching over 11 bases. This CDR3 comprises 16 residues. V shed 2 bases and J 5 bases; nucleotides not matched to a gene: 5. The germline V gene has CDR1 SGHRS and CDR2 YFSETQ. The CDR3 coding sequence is TGCGCCAGCAGCTTCACTAGCGGGGGCGGTACCGGGGAGCTGTTTTTT. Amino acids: CASSFTSGGGTGELFF.

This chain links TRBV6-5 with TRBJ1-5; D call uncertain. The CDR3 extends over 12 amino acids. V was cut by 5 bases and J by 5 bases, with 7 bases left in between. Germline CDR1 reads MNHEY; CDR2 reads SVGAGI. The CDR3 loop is CASSNTYQPQHF. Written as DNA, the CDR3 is TGTGCCAGCAGTAACACCTATCAGCCCCAGCATTTT.

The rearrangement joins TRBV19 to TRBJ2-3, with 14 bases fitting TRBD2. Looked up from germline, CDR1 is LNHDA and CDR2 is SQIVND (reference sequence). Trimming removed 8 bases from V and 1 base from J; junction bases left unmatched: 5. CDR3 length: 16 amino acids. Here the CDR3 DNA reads TGTGCCAGTGATCGACTAGCGGGGGGGGGCACAGATACGCAGTATTTT. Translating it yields CASDRLAGGGTDTQYF.

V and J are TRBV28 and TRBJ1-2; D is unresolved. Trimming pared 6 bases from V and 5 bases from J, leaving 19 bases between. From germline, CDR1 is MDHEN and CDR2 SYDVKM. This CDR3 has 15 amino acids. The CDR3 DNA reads TGTGCCAGCAGCTCCACCCCCCGGACGGAGTATGGCTACACCTTC. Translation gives CASSSTPRTEYGYTF.

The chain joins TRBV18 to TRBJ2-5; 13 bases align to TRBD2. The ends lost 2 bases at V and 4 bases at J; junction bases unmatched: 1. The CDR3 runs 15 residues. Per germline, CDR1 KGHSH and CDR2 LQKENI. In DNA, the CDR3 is TGTGCCAGCTCACCAGGACTAGCGGGGGTAGAGACCCAGTACTTC. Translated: CASSPGLAGVETQYF. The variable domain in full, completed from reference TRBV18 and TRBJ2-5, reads NAGVMQNPRHLVRRRGQEARLRCSPMKGHSHVYWYRQLPEEGLKFMVYLQKENIIDESGMPKERFSAEFPKEGPSILRIQQVVRGDSAAYFCASSPGLAGVETQYFGPGTRLLVL.

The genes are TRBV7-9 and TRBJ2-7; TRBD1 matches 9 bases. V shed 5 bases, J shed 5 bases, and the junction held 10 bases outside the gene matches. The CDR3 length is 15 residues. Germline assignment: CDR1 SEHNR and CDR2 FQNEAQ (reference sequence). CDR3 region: CASSPTGTGTHEQYF. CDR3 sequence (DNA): TGTGCCAGCAGCCCGACCGGGACAGGGACCCACGAGCAGTACTTC.

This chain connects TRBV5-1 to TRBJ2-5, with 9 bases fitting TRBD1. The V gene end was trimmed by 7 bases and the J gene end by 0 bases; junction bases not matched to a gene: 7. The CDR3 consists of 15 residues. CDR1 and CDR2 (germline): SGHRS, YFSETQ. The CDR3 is CASGDRGWYQETQYF. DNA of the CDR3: TGCGCCAGCGGAGACAGGGGGTGGTACCAAGAGACCCAGTACTTC.

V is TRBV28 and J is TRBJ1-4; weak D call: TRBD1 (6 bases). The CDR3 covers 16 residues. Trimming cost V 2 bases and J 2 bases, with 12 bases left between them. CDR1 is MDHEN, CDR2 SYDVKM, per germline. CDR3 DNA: TGTGCCAGCAGTTTACCAGGGGCCCCGACTAATGAAAAACTGTTTTTT. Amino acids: CASSLPGAPTNEKLFF.

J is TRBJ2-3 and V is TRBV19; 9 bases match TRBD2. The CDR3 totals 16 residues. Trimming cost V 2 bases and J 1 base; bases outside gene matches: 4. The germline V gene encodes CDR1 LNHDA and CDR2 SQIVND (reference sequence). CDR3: CASSILPSGGTDTQYF. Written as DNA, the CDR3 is TGTGCCAGTAGTATATTACCTAGCGGGGGCACAGATACGCAGTATTTT. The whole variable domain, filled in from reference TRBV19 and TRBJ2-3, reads DGGITQSPKYLFRKEGQNVTLSCEQNLNHDAMYWYRQDPGQGLRLIYYSQIVNDFQKGDIAEGYSVSREKKESFPLTVTSAQKNPTAFYLCASSILPSGGTDTQYFGPGTRLTVL.

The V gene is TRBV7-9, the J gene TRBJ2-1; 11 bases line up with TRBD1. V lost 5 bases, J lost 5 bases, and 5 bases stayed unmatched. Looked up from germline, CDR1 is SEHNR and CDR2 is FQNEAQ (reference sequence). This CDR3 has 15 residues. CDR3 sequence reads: CASSQGQGGHNEQFF. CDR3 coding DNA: TGTGCCAGCAGCCAGGGACAGGGGGGGCACAATGAGCAGTTCTTC. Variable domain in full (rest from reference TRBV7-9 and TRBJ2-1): DTGVSQNPRHKITKRGQNVTFRCDPISEHNRLYWYRQTLGQGPEFLTYFQNEAQLEKSRLLSDRFSAERPKGSFSTLEIQRTEQGDSAMYLCASSQGQGGHNEQFFGPGTRLTVL.

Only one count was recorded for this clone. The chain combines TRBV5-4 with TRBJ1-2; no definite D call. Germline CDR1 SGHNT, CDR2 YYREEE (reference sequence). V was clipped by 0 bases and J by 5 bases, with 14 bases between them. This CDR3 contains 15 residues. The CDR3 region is CASSLGLDPGYGYTF. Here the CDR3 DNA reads TGTGCCAGCAGCTTGGGCCTGGACCCGGGTTATGGCTACACCTTC.

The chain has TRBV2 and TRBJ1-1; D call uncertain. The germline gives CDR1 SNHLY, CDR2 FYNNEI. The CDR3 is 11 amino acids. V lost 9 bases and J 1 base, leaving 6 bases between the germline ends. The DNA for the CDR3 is TGTGCCAGGGAGTCGAACACTGAAGCTTTCTTT. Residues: CARESNTEAFF.

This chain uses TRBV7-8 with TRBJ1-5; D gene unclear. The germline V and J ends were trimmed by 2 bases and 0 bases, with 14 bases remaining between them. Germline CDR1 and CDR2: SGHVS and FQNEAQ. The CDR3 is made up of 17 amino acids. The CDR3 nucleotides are TGTGCCAGCAGCTTATCTTCAGTCGGTTATAGCAATCAGCCCCAGCATTTT. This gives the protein CASSLSSVGYSNQPQHF.

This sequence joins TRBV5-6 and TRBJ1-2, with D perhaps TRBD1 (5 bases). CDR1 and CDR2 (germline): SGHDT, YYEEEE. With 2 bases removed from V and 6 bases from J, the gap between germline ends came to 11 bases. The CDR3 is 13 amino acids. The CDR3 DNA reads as TGTGCCAGCAGCTTCGCCGACAGAGATGGCTACACCTTC. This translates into CASSFADRDGYTF.

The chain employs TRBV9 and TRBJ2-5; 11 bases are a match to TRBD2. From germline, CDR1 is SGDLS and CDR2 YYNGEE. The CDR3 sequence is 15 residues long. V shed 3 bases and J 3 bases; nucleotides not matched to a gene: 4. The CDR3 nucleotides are TGTGCCAGCAGCGCCCTGACTAGCGGGGAAGAGACCCAGTACTTC. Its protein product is CASSALTSGEETQYF. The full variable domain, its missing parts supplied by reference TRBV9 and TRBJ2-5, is DSGVTQTPKHLITATGQRVTLRCSPRSGDLSVYWYQQSLDQGLQFLIQYYNGEERAKGNILERFSAQQFPDLHSELNLSSLELGDSALYFCASSALTSGEETQYFGPGTRLLVL.

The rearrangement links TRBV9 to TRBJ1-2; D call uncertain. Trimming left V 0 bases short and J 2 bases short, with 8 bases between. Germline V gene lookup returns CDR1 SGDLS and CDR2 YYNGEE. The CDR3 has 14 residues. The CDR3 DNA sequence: TGTGCCAGCAGCGTAGTGGCAGGAAACTATGGCTACACCTTC. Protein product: CASSVVAGNYGYTF.

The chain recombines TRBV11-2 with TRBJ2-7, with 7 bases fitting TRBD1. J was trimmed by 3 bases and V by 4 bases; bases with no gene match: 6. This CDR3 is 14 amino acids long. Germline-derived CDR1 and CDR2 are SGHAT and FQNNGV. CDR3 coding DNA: TGTGCCAGCAGCTGGGGGACAGTTAGCTACGAGCAGTACTTC. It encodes CASSWGTVSYEQYF.

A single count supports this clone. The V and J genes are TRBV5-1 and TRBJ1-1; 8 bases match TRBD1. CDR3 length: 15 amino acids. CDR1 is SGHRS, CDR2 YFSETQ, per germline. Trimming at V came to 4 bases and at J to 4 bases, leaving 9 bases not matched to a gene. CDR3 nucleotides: TGCGCCAGCAGCCCTGACAGGGGACTGGGCACTGAAGCTTTCTTT. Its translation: CASSPDRGLGTEAFF.

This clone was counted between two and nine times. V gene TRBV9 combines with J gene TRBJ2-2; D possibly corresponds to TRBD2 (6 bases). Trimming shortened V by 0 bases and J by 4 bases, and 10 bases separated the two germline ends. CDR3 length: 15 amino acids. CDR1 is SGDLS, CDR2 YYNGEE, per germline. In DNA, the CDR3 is TGTGCCAGCAGCGTAGCCGGGAGCCTCACCGGGGAGCTGTTTTTT. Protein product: CASSVAGSLTGELFF. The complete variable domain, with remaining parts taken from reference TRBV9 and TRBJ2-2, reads DSGVTQTPKHLITATGQRVTLRCSPRSGDLSVYWYQQSLDQGLQFLIQYYNGEERAKGNILERFSAQQFPDLHSELNLSSLELGDSALYFCASSVAGSLTGELFFGEGSRLTVL.

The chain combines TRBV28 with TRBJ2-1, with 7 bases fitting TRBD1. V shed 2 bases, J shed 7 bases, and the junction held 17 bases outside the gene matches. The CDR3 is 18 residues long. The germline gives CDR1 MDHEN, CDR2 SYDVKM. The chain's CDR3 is CASSLGPRGPNRGNEQFF. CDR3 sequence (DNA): TGTGCCAGCAGTTTAGGCCCTCGGGGCCCGAACAGGGGAAATGAGCAGTTCTTC.

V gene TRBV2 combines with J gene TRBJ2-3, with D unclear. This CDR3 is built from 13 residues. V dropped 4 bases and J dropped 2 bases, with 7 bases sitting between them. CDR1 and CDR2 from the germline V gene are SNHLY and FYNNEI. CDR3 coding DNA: TGTGCCAGCAGTGTCGACCTCACAGATACGCAGTATTTT. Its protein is CASSVDLTDTQYF.

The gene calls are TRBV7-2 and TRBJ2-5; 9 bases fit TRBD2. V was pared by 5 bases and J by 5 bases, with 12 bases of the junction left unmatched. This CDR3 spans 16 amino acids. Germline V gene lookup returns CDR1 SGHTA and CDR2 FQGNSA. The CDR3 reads CASSPNGGTSGETQYF. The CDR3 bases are TGTGCCAGCAGCCCCAACGGTGGTACTAGCGGGGAGACCCAGTACTTC.

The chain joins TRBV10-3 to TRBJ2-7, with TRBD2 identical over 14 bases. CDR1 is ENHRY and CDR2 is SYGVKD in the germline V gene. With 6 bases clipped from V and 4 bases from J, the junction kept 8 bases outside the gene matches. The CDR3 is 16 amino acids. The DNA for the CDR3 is TGTGCCATCAGGGGGGGGACTAGCGGGAGTTCTTACGAGCAGTACTTC. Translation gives CAIRGGTSGSSYEQYF.

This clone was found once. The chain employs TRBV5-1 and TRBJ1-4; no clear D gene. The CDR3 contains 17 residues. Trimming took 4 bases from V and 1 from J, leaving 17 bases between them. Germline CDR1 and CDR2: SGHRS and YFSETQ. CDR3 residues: CASSTGSPRGTNEKLFF. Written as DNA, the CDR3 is TGCGCCAGCAGCACCGGATCTCCACGTGGAACTAATGAAAAACTGTTTTTT.

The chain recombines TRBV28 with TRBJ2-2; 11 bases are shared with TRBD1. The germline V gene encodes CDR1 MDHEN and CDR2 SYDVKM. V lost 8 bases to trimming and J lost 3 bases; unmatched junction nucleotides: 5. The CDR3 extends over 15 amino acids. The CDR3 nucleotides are TGTGCCAGCGTAGGACAGGGGGCGTACACCGGGGAGCTGTTTTTT. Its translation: CASVGQGAYTGELFF.